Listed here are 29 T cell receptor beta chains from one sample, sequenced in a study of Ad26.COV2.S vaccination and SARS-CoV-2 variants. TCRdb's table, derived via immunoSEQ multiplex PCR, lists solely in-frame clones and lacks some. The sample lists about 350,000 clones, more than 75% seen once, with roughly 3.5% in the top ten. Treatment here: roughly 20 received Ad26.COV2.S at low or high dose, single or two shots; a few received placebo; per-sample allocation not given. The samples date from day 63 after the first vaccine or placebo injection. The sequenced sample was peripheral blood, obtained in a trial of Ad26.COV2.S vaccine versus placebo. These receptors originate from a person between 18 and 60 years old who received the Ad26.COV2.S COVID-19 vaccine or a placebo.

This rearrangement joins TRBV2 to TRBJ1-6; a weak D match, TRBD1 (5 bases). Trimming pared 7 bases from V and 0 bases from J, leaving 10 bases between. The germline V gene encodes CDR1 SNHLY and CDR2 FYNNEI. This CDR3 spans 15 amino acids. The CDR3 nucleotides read TGTGCCAGCAATCGACAGAGCTCCTATAATTCACCCCTCCACTTT. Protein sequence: CASNRQSSYNSPLHF.

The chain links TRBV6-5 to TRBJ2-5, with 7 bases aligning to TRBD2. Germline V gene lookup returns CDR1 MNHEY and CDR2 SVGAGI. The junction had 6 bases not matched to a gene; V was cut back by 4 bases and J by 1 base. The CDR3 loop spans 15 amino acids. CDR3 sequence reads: CASSSWTSLQETQYF. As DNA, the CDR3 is TGTGCCAGCAGTTCTTGGACTAGTCTCCAAGAGACCCAGTACTTC.

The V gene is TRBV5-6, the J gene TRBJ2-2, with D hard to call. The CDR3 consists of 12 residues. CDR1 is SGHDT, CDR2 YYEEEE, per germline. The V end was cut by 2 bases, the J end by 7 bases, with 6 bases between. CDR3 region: CASSFLIGELFF. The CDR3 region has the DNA TGTGCCAGCAGCTTCTTGATCGGGGAGCTGTTTTTT.

The CDR3 DNA is TGTGCCAGCAGCTTCCGTGGGGTAGATACGCAGTATTTT. This sequence encodes CASSFRGVDTQYF. The chain employs TRBV3-1 (or the pseudogene TRBV3-2) and TRBJ2-3; D is uncertain. The CDR3 runs to 13 residues. Trimming took 5 bases from V and 5 from J, leaving 11 bases between them. CDR1 and CDR2 from the germline V gene are LGHDT and YNNKEL (reference sequence).

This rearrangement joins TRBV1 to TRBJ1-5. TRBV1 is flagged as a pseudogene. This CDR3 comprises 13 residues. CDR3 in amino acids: CTSSQDSRQPQHF. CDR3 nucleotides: TGCACCAGCAGCCAAGATTCGCGACAGCCCCAGCATTTT.

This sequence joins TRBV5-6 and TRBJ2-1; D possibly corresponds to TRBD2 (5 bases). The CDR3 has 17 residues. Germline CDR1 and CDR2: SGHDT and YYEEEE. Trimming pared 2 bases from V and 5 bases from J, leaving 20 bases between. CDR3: CASSFGLMDLHHNEQFF. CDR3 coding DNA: TGTGCCAGCAGCTTCGGGTTGATGGACTTGCACCACAATGAGCAGTTCTTC. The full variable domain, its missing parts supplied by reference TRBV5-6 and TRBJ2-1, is DAGVTQSPTHLIKTRGQQVTLRCSPKSGHDTVSWYQQALGQGPQFIFQYYEEEERQRGNFPDRFSGHQFPNYSSELNVNALLLGDSALYLCASSFGLMDLHHNEQFFGPGTRLTVL.

CDR3 DNA sequence: TGTGCCAGCAGCTTGACTCGGGGCGGGGGCACAGATACGCAGTATTTT. Encoded protein: CASSLTRGGGTDTQYF. The gene calls are TRBV5-8 and TRBJ2-3; the D gene is possibly TRBD2 (6 bases). The CDR3 covers 16 residues. V gave up 1 base and J gave up 1 base, with 13 bases separating them. Per germline, CDR1 SGHTS and CDR2 YDEGEE. Supplemented by reference TRBV5-8 and TRBJ2-3, the full variable domain reads EAGVTQSPTHLIKTRGQQATLRCSPISGHTSVYWYQQALGLGLQFLLWYDEGEERNRGNFPPRFSGRQFPNYSSELNVNALELEDSALYLCASSLTRGGGTDTQYFGPGTRLTVL.

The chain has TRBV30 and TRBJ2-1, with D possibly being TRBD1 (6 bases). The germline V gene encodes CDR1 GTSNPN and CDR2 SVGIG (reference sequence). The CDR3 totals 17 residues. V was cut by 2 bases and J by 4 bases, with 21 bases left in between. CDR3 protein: CAWSLSANPGQYNEQFF. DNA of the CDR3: TGTGCCTGGAGTCTTTCCGCCAACCCGGGACAATACAATGAGCAGTTCTTC.

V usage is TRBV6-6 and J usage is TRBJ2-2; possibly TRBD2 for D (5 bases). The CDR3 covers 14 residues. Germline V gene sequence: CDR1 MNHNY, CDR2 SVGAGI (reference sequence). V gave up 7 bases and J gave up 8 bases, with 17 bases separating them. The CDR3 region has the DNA TGTGCCAGCACCTCCGCTGAGGGTCGGGGGGAGCTGTTTTTT. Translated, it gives CASTSAEGRGELFF.

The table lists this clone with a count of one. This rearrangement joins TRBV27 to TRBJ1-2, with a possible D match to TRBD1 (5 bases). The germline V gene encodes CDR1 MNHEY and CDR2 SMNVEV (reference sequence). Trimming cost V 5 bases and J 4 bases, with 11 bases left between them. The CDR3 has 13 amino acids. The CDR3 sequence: CASSMQGLYGYTF. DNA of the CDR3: TGTGCCAGCAGTATGCAGGGACTCTATGGCTACACCTTC.

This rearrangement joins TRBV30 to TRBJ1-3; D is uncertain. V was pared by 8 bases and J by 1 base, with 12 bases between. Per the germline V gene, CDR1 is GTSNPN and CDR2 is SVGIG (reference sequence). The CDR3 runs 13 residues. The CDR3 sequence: CAGTYSSGNTIYF. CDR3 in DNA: TGTGCCGGCACATATTCTTCTGGAAACACCATATATTTT.

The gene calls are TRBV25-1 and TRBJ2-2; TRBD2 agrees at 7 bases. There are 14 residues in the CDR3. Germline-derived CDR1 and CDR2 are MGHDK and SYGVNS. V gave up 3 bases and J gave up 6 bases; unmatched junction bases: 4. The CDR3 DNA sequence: TGTGCCAGCAGTGACAGGGACTACTCCGGGGAGCTGTTTTTT. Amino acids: CASSDRDYSGELFF.

The CDR3, as DNA: TGTGCCAGCAGGGGGGCCGGGACAGAGGGTCCTTCGCGGGGCTACACCTTC. Translated: CASRGAGTEGPSRGYTF. The chain uses TRBV28 and TRBJ1-2; 7 positions match TRBD1. The CDR3 runs 17 residues. The V gene end was trimmed by 6 bases and the J gene end by 8 bases; junction bases not matched to a gene: 21. Germline CDR1 and CDR2: MDHEN and SYDVKM.

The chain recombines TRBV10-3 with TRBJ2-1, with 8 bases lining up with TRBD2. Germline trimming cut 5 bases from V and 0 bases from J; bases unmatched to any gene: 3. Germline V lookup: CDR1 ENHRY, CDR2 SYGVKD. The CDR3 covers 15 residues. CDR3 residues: CAISTSGDSYNEQFF. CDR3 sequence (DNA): TGTGCCATCAGTACTAGCGGAGACTCCTACAATGAGCAGTTCTTC.

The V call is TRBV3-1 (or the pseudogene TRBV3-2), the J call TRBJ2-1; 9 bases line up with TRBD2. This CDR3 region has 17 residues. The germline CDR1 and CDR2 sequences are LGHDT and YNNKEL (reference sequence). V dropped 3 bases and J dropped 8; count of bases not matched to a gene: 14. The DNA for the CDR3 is TGTGCCAGCAGCCACAAAACTCTAGCGGGGTATTTTTATGAGCAGTTCTTC. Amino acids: CASSHKTLAGYFYEQFF.

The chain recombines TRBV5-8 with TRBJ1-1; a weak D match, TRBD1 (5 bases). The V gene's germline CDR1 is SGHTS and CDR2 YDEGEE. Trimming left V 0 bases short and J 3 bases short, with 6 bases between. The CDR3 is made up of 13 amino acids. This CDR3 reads CASSLGQYTEAFF. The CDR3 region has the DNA TGTGCCAGCAGCTTGGGACAGTACACTGAAGCTTTCTTT.

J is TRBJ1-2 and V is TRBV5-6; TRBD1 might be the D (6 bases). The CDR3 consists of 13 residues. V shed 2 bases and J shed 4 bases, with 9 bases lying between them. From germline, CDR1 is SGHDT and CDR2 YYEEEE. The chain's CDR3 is CASSFVGGYGYTF. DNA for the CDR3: TGTGCCAGCAGCTTTGTAGGGGGCTATGGCTACACCTTC.

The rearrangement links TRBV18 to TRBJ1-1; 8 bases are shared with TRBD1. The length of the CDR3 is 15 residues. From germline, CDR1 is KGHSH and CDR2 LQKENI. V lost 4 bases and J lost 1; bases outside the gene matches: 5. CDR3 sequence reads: CASSLAGGKNTEAFF. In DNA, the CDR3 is TGTGCCAGCTCACTCGCAGGGGGCAAGAACACTGAAGCTTTCTTT.

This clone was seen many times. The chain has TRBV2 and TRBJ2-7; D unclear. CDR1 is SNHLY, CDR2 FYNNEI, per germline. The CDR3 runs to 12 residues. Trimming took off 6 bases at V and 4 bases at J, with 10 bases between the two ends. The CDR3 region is CASRTLVYEQYF. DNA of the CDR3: TGTGCCAGCAGGACCTTAGTGTACGAGCAGTACTTC.

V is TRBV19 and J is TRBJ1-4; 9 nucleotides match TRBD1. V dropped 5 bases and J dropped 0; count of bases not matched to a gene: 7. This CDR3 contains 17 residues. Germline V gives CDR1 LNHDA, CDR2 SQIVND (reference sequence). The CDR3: CASSRDRDSTTNEKLFF. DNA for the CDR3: TGTGCCAGTAGTCGGGACAGGGATTCAACAACTAATGAAAAACTGTTTTTT.

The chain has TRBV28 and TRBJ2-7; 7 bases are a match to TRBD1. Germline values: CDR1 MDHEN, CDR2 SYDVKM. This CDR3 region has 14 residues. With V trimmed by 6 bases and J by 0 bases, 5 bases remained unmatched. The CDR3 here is CASSSRDSSYEQYF. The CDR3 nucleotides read TGTGCCAGCAGCTCCCGGGACAGCTCCTACGAGCAGTACTTC.

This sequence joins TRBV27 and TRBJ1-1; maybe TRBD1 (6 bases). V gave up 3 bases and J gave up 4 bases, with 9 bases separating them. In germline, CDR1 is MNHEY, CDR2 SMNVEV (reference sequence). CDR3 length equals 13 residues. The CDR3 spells CASSFGGPTEAFF. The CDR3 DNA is TGTGCCAGCAGTTTCGGGGGGCCCACTGAAGCTTTCTTT.

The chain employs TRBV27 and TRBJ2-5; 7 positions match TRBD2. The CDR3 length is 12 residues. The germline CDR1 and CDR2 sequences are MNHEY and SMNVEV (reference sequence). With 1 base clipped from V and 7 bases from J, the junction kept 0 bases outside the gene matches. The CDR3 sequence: CASSLWGGTQYF. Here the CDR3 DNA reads TGTGCCAGCAGTTTATGGGGGGGGACCCAGTACTTC.

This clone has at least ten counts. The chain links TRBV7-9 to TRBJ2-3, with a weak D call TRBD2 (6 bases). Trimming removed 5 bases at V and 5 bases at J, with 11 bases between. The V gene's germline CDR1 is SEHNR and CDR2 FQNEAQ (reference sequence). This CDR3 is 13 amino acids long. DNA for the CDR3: TGTGCCAGCAGCCGAAATAGCGGAGATACGCAGTATTTT. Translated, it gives CASSRNSGDTQYF.

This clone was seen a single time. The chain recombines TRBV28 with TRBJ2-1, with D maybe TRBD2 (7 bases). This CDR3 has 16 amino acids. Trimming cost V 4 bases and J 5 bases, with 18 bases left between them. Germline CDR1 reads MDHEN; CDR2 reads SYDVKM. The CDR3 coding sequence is TGTGCCAGCAGTTCCCACTCCGCGGGGGCCCACAATGAGCAGTTCTTC. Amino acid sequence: CASSSHSAGAHNEQFF.

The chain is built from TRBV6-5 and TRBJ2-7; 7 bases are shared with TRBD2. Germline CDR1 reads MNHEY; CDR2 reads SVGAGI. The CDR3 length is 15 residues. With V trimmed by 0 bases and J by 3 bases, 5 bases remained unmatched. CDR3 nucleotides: TGTGCCAGCAGTTACTCGGGGGAGGGCCTCTACGAGCAGTACTTC. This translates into CASSYSGEGLYEQYF.

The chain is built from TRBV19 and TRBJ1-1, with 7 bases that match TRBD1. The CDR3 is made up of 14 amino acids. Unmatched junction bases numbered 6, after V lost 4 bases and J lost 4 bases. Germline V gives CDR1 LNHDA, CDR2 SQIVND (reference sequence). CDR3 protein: CASSSTGAGTEAFF. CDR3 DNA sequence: TGTGCCAGTAGTAGTACAGGGGCGGGCACTGAAGCTTTCTTT.

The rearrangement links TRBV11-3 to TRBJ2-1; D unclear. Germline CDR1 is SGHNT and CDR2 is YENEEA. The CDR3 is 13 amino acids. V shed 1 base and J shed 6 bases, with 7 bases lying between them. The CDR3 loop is CASSLANPNEQFF. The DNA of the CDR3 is TGTGCCAGCAGCTTAGCCAATCCCAATGAGCAGTTCTTC.

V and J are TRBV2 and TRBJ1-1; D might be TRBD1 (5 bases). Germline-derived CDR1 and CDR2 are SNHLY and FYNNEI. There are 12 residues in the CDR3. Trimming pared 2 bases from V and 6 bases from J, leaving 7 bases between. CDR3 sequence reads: CASSEPGPEAFF. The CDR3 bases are TGTGCCAGCAGTGAACCGGGGCCTGAAGCTTTCTTT.